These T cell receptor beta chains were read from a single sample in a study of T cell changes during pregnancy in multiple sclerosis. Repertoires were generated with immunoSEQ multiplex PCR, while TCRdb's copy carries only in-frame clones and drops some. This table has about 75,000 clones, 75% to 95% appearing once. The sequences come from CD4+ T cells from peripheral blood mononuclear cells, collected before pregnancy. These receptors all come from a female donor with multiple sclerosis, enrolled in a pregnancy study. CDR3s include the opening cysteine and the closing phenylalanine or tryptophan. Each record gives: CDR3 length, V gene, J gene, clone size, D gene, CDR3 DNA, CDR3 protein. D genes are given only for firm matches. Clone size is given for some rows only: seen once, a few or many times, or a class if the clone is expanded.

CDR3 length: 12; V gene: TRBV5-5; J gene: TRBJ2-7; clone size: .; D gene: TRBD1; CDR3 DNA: TGTGCCAGCAGCCGGGCAGGGGGCGAGCAGTACTTC; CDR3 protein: CASSRAGGEQYF
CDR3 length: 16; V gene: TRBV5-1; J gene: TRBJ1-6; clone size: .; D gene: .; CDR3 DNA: TGCGCCAGCAGCAACGTCGGACAGTCCTATAATTCACCCCTCCACTTT; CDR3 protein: CASSNVGQSYNSPLHF
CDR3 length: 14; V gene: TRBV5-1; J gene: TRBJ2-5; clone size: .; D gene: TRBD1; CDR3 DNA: TGCGCCAGCAGCCCAGGGACAGGGGGAGAGACCCAGTACTTC; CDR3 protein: CASSPGTGGETQYF
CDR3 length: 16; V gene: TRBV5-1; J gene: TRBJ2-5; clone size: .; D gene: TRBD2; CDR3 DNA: TGCGCCAGCAGCTTGTCGGGGGGTAGCGTACAAGAGACCCAGTACTTC; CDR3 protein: CASSLSGGSVQETQYF
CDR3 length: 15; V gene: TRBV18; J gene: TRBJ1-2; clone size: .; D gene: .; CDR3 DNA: TGTGCCAGCTCACAAGGTCCGGACAGCCTCTATGGCTACACCTTC; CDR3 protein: CASSQGPDSLYGYTF
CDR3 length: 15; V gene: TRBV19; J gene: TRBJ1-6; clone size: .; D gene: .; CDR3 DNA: TGTGCCAGTACCCAACTACGGCACTTTAATTCACCCCTCCACTTT; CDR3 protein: CASTQLRHFNSPLHF
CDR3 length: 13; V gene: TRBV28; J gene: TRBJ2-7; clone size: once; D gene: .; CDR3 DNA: TGTGCCAGCGGATTCCTAACAGGGCCCGAGCAGTACTTC; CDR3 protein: CASGFLTGPEQYF
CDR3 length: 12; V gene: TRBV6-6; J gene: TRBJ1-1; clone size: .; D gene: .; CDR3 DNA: TGTGCCAGCAGCTTAGGGGACACTGAAGCTTTCTTT; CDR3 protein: CASSLGDTEAFF
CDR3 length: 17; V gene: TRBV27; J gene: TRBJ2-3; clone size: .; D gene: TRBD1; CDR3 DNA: TGTGCCAGCAGTCCAAGAGGGGGCAGGACGGGGACAGATACGCAGTATTTT; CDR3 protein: CASSPRGGRTGTDTQYF
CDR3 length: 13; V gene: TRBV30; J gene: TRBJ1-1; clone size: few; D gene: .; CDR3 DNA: TGTGCCTGGAACAGCGGCATGAACACTGAAGCTTTCTTT; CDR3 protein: CAWNSGMNTEAFF
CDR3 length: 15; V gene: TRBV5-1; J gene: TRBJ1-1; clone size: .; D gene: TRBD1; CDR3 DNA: TGCGCCAGCAGCACACAGGGGGCTAGGAACACTGAAGCTTTCTTT; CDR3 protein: CASSTQGARNTEAFF
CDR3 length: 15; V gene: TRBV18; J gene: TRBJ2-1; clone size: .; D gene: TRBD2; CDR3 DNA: TGTGCCAGCTCACGCGGACTAGCGGGAGTGGGTGAGCAGTTCTTC; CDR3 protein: CASSRGLAGVGEQFF
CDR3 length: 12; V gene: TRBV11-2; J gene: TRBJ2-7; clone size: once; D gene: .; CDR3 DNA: TGTGCCAGCAGCTTAGGAGGGCCCGAGCAGTACTTC; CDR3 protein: CASSLGGPEQYF
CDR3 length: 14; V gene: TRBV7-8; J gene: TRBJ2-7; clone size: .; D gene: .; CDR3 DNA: TGTGCCAGCAGCTTAGGGAGGTATCACTACGAGCAGTACTTC; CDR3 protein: CASSLGRYHYEQYF
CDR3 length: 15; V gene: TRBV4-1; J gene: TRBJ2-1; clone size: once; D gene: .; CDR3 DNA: TGCGCCAGCAGCCTATTGACTCACCCCTACAATGAGCAGTTCTTC; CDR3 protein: CASSLLTHPYNEQFF
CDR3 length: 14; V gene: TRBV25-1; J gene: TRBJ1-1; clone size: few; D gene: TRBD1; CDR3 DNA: TGTGCCAGCAGTGAATCGAGACAGGGTGGGCAAGCTTTCTTT; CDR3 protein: CASSESRQGGQAFF
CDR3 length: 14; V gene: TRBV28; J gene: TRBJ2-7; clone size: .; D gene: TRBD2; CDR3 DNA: TGTGCCAGCAGTTTGGGGAGGGGAGGTTACGAGCAGTACTTC; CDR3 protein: CASSLGRGGYEQYF
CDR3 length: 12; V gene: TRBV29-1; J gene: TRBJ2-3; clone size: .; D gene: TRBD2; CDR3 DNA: TGCAGCGTGGAGCGGGGGGCAGATACGCAGTATTTT; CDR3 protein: CSVERGADTQYF
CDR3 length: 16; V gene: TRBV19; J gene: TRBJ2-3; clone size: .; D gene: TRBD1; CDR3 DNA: TGTGCCAGTAGTATAGCCCAGGGGGTTTACGCAGATACGCAGTATTTT; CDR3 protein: CASSIAQGVYADTQYF
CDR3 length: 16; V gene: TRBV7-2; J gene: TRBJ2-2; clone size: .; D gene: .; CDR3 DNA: TGTGCCAGCAGCTTAGTCGCAGTGATGAACACCGGGGAGCTGTTTTTT; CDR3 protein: CASSLVAVMNTGELFF
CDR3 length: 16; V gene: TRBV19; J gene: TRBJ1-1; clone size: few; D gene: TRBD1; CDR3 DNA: TGTGCCAGTAGTAAACGGGGACAGGGGGGGAACACTGAAGCTTTCTTT; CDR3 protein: CASSKRGQGGNTEAFF
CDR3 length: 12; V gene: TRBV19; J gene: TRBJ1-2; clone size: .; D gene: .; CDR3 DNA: TGTGCCAGTAGTACTGTTAACTATGGCTACACCTTC; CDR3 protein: CASSTVNYGYTF
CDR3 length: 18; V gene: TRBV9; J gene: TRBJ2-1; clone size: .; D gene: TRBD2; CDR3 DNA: TGTGCCAGCAGCGTCCGATACGGGACTAGCGGGAGCCAAGCTGAGCAGTTCTTC; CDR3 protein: CASSVRYGTSGSQAEQFF
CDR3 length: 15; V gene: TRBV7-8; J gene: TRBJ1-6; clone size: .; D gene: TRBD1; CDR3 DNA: TGTGCCAGCAGCCCCGTCCGGGACAGGAATTCACCCCTCCACTTT; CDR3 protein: CASSPVRDRNSPLHF